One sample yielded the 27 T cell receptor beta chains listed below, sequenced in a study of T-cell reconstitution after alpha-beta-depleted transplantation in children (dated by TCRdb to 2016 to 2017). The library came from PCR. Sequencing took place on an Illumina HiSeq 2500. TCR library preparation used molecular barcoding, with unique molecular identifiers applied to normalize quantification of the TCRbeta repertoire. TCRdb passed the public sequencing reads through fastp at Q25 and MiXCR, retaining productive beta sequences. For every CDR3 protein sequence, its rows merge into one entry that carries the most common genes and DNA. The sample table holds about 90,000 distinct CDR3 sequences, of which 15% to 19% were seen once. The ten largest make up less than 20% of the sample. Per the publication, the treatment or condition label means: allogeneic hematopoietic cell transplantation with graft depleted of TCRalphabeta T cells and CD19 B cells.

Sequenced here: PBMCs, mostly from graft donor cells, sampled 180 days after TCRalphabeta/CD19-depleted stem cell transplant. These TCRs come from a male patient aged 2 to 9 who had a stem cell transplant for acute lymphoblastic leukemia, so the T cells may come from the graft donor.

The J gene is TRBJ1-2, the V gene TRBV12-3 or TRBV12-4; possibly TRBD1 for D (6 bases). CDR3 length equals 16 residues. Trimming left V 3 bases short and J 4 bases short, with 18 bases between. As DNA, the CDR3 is TGTGCCAGCAGTTTCGGGGGCCATACAGTCCGCTATGGCTACACCTTC. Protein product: CASSFGGHTVRYGYTF.

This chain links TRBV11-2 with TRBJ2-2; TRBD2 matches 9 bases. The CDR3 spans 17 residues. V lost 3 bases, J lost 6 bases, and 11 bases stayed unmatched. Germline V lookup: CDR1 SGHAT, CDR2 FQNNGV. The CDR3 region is CASSFPRTSDRAGELFF. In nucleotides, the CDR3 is TGTGCCAGCAGCTTCCCACGGACTAGCGATCGGGCCGGGGAGCTGTTTTTT.

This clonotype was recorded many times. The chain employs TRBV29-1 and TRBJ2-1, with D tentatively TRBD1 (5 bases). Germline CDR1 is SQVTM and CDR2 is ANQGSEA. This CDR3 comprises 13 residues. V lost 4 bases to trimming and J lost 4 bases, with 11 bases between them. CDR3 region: CSVVFDRYNEQFF. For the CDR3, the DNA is TGCAGCGTTGTATTCGACAGATACAATGAGCAGTTCTTC.

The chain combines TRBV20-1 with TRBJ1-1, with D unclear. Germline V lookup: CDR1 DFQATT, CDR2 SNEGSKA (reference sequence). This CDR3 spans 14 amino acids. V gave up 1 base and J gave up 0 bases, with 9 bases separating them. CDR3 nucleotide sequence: TGCAGTGCTAGAGTAGGAGGAATGAACACTGAAGCTTTCTTT. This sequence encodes CSARVGGMNTEAFF.

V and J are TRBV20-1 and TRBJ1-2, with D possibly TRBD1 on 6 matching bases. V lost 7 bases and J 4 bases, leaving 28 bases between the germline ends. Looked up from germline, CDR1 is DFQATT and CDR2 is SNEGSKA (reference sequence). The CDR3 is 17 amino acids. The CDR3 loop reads CSVPPSSARGPFYGYTF. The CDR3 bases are TGCAGTGTGCCCCCTTCTTCGGCCAGGGGCCCTTTCTATGGCTACACCTTC.

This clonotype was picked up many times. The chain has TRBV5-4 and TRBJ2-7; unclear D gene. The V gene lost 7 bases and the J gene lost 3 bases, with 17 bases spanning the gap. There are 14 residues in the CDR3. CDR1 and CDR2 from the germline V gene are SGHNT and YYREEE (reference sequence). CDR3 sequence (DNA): TGTGCCAGCTCTCACCGGCAGTCTCTCTACGAGCAGTACTTC. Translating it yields CASSHRQSLYEQYF.

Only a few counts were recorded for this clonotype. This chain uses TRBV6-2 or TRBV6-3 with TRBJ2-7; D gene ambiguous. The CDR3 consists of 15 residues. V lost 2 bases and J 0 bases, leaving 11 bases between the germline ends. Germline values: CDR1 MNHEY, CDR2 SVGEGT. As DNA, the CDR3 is TGTGCCAGCAGTTACCACACGTCCAGCTCCTACGAGCAGTACTTC. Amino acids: CASSYHTSSSYEQYF.

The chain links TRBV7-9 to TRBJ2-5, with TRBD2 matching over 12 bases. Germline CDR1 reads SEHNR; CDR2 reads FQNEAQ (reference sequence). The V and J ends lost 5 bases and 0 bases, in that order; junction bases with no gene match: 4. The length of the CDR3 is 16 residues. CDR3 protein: CASSDRTSGDQETQYF. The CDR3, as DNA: TGTGCCAGCAGCGACCGGACTAGCGGGGACCAAGAGACCCAGTACTTC.

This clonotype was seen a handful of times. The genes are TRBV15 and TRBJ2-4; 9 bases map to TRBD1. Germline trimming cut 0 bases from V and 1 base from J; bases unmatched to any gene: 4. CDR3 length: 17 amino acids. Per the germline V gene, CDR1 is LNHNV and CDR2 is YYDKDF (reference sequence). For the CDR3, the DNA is TGTGCCACCAGCAGAGAACCACAGGGGGCGGCCAAAAACATTCAGTACTTC. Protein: CATSREPQGAAKNIQYF.

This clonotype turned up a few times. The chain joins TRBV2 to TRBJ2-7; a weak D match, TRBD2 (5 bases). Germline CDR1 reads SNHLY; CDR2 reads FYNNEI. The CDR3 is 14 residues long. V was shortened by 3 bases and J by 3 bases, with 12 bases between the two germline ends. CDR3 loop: CASSEAKGSYEQYF. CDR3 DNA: TGTGCCAGCAGTGAGGCTAAAGGGAGCTACGAGCAGTACTTC. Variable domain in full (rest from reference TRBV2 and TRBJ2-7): EPEVTQTPSHQVTQMGQEVILRCVPISNHLYFYWYRQILGQKVEFLVSFYNNEISEKSEIFDDQFSVERPDGSNFTLKIRSTKLEDSAMYFCASSEAKGSYEQYFGPGTRLTVT.

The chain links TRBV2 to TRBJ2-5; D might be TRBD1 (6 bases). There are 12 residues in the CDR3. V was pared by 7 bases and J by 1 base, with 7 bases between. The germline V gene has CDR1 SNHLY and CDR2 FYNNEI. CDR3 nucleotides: TGTGCCAGCAAGGACAGCCAAGAGACCCAGTACTTC. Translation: CASKDSQETQYF.

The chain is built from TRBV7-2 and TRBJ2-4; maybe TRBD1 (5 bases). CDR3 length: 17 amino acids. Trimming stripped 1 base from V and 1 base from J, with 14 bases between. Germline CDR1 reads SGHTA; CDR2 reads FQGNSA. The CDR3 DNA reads TGTGCCAGCAGCTTAGGGCTATTCGCAGGGGCCAAAAACATTCAGTACTTC. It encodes CASSLGLFAGAKNIQYF.

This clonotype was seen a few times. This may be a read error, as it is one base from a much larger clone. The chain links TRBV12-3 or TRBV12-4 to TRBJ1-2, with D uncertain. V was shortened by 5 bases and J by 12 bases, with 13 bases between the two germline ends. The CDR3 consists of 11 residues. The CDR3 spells CASSANPSDTF. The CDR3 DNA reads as TGTGCCAGCAGTGCTAACCCTAGCGACACCTTC.

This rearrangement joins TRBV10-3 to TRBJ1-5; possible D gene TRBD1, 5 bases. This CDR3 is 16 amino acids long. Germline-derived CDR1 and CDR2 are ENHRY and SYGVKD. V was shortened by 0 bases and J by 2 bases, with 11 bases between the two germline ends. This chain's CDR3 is CAISESGGGGNQPQHF. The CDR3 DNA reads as TGTGCCATCAGTGAGTCGGGGGGTGGGGGCAATCAGCCCCAGCATTTT.

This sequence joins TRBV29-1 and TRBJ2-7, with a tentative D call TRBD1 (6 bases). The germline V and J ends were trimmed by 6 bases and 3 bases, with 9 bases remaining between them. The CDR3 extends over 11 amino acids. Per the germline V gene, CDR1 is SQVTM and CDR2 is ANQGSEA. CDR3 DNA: TGCAGCGTGAAGGGGGTCTACGAGCAGTACTTC. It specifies CSVKGVYEQYF.

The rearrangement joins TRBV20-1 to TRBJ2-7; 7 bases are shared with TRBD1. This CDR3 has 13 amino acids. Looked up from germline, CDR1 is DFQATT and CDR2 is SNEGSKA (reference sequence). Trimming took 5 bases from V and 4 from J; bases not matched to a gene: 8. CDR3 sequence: CSAFTGASYEQYF. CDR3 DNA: TGCAGTGCTTTTACAGGGGCTTCTTACGAGCAGTACTTC.

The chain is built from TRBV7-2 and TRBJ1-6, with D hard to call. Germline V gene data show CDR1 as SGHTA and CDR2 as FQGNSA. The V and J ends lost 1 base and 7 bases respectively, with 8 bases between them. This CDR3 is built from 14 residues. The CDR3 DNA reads TGTGCCAGCAGCTTAGTGGCACAGAATTCACCCCTCCACTTT. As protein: CASSLVAQNSPLHF.

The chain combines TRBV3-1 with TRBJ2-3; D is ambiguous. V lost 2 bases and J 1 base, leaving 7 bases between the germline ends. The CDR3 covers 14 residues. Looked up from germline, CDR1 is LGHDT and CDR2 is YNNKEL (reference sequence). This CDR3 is CASSQSTGTDTQYF. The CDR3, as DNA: TGTGCCAGCAGCCAATCGACTGGCACAGATACGCAGTATTTT.

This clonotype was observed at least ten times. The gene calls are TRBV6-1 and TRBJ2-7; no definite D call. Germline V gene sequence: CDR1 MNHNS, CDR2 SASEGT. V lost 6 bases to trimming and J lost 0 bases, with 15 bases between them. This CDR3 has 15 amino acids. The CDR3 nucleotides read TGTGCCAGCAGCCCCGGCGCTGCCCTCTCCTACGAGCAGTACTTC. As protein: CASSPGAALSYEQYF.

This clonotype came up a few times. Written as DNA, the CDR3 is TGCGCCAGCAGCCTAGGGACACCGGCGGAGACCCAGTACTTC. It translates to CASSLGTPAETQYF. This chain uses TRBV5-1 with TRBJ2-5, with a weak D call TRBD1 (6 bases). The V and J ends lost 4 bases and 5 bases respectively, with 15 bases between them. Germline V CDR1 and CDR2: SGHRS, YFSETQ. The length of the CDR3 is 14 residues.

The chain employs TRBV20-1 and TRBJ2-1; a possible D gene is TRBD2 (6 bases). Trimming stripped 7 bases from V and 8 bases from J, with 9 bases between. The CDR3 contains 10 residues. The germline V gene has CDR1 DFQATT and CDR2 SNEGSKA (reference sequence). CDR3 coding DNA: TGCAGTGTGCGGGGTGATGAGCAGTTCTTC. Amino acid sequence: CSVRGDEQFF.

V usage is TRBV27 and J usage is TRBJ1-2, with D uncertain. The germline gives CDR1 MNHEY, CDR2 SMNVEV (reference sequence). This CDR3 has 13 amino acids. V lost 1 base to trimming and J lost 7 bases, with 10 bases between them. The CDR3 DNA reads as TGTGCCAGCAGTTTATATAGAGGAGGTGGCTACACCTTC. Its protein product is CASSLYRGGGYTF.

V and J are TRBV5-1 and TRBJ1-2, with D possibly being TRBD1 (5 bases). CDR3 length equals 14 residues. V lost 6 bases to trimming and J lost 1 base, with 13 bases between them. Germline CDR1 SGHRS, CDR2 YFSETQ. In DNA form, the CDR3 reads TGCGCCAGCACCCAGGGACGGCTTAACTATGGCTACACCTTC. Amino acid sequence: CASTQGRLNYGYTF.

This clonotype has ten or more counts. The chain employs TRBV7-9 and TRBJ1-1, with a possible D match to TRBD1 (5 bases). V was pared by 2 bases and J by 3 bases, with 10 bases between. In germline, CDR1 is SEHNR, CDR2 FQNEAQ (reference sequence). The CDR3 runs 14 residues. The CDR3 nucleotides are TGTGCCAGCAGCTTATCCCAGGGAGACACTGAAGCTTTCTTT. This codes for CASSLSQGDTEAFF.

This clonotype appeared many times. For the CDR3, the DNA is TGCGCCAGCAGCTCTGGCGAGAGATATGGCTACACCTTC. Translating gives CASSSGERYGYTF. The chain links TRBV5-1 to TRBJ1-2; unclear D gene. Looked up from germline, CDR1 is SGHRS and CDR2 is YFSETQ. The CDR3 has 13 amino acids. The germline V and J ends were trimmed by 3 bases and 5 bases, with 11 bases remaining between them.

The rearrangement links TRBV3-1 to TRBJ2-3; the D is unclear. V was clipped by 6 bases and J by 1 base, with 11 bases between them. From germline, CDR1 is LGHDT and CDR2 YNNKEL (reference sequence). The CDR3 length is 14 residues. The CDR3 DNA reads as TGTGCCAGCAGTCCTAGTGGGGGCACAGATACGCAGTATTTT. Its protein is CASSPSGGTDTQYF.

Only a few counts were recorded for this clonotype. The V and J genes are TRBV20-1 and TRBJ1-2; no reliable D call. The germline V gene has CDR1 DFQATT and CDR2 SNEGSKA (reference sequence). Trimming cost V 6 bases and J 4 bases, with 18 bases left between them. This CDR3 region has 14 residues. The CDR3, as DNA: TGCAGTGCCCTCCTCGTCGAGGGCTTCTATGGCTACACCTTC. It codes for CSALLVEGFYGYTF.